One and the same sample provided the 3 T cell receptor beta chains below, sequenced in a study of blood T cell repertoires in COVID-19. Clones were sequenced by immunoSEQ multiplex PCR, and TCRdb holds only the in-frame ones, with some missing. The sample includes hundreds of thousands of clones, around 84% of them seen just once. Specimen: PBMCs or T cells enriched from blood (not recorded which). Source of these receptors: a middle-aged man who had been exposed to COVID-19.

The chain uses TRBV7-2 and TRBJ1-2; possible D gene TRBD1, 5 bases. The CDR3 extends over 13 amino acids. Trimming pared 1 base from V and 4 bases from J, leaving 7 bases between. The germline gives CDR1 SGHTA, CDR2 FQGNSA. The CDR3 region is CASSLGQGYGYTF. The CDR3 DNA follows: TGTGCCAGCAGCTTAGGGCAGGGCTATGGCTACACCTTC.

V gene TRBV14 combines with J gene TRBJ2-5; TRBD2 matches at 8 bases. CDR1 and CDR2 from the germline V gene are SGHDN and FVKESK. Losses at the gene ends were 7 bases for V and 5 bases for J; bases not matched to a gene: 6. The CDR3 length is 13 residues. The CDR3 DNA sequence: TGTGCCAGCATCACGGGAGGGCCGGAGACCCAGTACTTC. Translation gives CASITGGPETQYF.

This clone came up a few times. This chain links TRBV11-2 with TRBJ1-4; 10 nucleotides match TRBD1. The germline gives CDR1 SGHAT, CDR2 FQNNGV. The CDR3 covers 14 residues. Trimming removed 1 base from V and 10 bases from J; junction bases left unmatched: 3. The CDR3 DNA is TGTGCCAGCAGCTTAGGGACAGGGGGTGGAAAACTGTTTTTT. Encoded protein: CASSLGTGGGKLFF.